Described below is a single T cell receptor beta chain sequence and its context. Its specificity is not known. The same CDR3 is also encoded by other DNA sequences in this sample. Trimming at V came to 4 bases and at J to 8 bases, leaving 4 bases not matched to a gene. The CDR3 extends over 13 amino acids. CDR1 and CDR2 from the germline V gene are SGHRS and YFSETQ. These data originate in a study of shared clonotypes between healthy human individuals. Donors comprised healthy HIV-negative adults lacking recent acute infections or vaccinations. The repertoire was sequenced with immunoSEQ multiplex PCR; TCRdb's copy has only in-frame clones and lacks some. The repertoire consists of 2 million to 2.5 million clones, with roughly 93% occurring once and the leading ten covering 0.36%. Findings and limits, study-wide: Across four donors, naive CD4 shared around 5.1%, naive CD8 more than 3%, memory CD4 roughly 2.2%, memory CD8 over 0.3%.

This TCR was recovered from a man younger than 35 in good health. Some clones in this sample may be carry-over from other donors' samples. Material for sequencing was naive CD4+ T cells from PBMCs. As for subset: CD45RA+ positively selected. The chain recombines TRBV5-1 with TRBJ2-1, with 9 bases fitting TRBD1. CDR3 DNA sequence: TGCGCCAGCAGCCTCACAGGGGGCGATGAGCAGTTCTTC. Translation gives CASSLTGGDEQFF.